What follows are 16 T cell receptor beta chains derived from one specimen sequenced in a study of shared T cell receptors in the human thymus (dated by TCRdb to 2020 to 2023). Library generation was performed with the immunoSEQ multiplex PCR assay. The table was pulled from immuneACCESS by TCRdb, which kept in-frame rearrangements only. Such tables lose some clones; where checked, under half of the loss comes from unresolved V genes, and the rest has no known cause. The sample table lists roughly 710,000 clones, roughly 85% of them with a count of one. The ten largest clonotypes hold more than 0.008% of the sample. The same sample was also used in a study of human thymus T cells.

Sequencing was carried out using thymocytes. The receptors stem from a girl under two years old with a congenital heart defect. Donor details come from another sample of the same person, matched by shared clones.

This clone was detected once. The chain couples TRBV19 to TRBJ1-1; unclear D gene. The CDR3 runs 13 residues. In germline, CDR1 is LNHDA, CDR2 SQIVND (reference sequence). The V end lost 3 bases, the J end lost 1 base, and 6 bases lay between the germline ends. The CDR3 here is CASSIAENTEAFF. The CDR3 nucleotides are TGTGCCAGTAGTATCGCAGAGAACACTGAAGCTTTCTTT.

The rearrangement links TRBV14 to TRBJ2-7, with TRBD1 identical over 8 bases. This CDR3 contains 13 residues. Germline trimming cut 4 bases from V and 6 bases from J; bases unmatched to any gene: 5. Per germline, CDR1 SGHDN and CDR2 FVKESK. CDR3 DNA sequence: TGTGCCAGCAGCCCCGGACAGGGAGGCGAGCAGTACTTC. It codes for CASSPGQGGEQYF. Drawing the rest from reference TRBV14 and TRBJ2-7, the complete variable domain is EAGVTQFPSHSVIEKGQTVTLRCDPISGHDNLYWYRRVMGKEIKFLLHFVKESKQDESGMPNNRFLAERTGGTYSTLKVQPAELEDSGVYFCASSPGQGGEQYFGPGTRLTVT.

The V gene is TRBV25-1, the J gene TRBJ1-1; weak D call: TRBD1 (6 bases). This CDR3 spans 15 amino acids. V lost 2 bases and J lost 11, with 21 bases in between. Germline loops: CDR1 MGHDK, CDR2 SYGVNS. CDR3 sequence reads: CASSEGRIEGEGAFF. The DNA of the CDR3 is TGTGCCAGCAGTGAAGGAAGGATTGAGGGGGAGGGGGCTTTCTTT.

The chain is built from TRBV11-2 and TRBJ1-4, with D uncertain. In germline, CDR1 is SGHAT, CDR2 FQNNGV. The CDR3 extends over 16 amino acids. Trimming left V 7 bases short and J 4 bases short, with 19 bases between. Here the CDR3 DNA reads TGTGCCAGCACCTCTCGCGGCGGCGGGTATAATGAAAAACTGTTTTTT. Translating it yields CASTSRGGGYNEKLFF.

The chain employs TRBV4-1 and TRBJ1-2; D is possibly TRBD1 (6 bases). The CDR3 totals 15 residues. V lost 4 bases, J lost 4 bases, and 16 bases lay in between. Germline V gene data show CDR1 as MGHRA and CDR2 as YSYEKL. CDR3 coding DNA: TGCGCCAGCAGCCCCCCCGGGACAACAAGCTATGGCTACACCTTC. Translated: CASSPPGTTSYGYTF.

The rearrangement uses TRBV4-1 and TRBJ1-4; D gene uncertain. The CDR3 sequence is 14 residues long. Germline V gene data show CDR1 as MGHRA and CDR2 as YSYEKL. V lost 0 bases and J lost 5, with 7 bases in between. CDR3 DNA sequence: TGCGCCAGCAGCCAAGATTTTTCGAATGAAAAACTGTTTTTT. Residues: CASSQDFSNEKLFF.

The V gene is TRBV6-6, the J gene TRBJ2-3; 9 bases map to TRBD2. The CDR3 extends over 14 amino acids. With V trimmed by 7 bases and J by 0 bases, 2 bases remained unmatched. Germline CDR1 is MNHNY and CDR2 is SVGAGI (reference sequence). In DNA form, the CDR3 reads TGTGCCAGCAAGCTAGCGGGAAGCACAGATACGCAGTATTTT. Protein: CASKLAGSTDTQYF.

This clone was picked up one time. CDR3 DNA: TGTGCCAGCAGCTTGCGGACTAGTTTTGACAGTGAGACCCAGTACTTC. Its translation is CASSLRTSFDSETQYF. V usage is TRBV5-4 and J usage is TRBJ2-5; TRBD2 aligns across 7 bases. The CDR3 is 16 amino acids. J gave up 5 bases and V 1 base, and 11 bases lay outside the gene matches. In germline, CDR1 is SGHNT, CDR2 YYREEE (reference sequence).

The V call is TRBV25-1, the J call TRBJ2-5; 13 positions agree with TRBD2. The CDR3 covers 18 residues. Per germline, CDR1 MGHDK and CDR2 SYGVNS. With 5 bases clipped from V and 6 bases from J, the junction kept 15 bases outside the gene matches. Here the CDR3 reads CASSPGTSGVSKGKTQYF. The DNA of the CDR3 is TGTGCCAGCAGTCCAGGGACTAGCGGGGTCTCTAAGGGGAAGACCCAGTACTTC.

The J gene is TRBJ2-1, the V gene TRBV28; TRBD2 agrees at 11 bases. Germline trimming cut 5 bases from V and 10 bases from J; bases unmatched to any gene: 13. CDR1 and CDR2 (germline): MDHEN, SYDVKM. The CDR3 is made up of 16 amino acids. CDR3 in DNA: TGTGCCAGCAGTGCAAGACTAGCGGGACGGGGGGGAGAGCAGTTCTTC. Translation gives CASSARLAGRGGEQFF.

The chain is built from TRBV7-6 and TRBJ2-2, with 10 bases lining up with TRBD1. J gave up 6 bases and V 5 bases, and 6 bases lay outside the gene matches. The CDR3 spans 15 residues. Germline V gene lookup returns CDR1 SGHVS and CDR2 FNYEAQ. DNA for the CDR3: TGTGCCAGCAGCCCAGGACAGGGGGGGGCCGGGGAGCTGTTTTTT. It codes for CASSPGQGGAGELFF.

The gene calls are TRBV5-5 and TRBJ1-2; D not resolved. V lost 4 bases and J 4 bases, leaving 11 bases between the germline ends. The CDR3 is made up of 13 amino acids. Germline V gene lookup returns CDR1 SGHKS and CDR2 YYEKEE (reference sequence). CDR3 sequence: CASSLTGSYGYTF. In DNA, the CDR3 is TGTGCCAGCAGCCTAACGGGATCCTATGGCTACACCTTC.

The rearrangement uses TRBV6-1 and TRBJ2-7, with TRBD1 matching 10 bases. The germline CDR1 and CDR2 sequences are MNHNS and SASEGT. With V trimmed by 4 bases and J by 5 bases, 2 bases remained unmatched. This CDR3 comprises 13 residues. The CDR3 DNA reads TGTGCCAGCAGTGGGGGGACAGGGGACGAGCAGTACTTC. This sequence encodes CASSGGTGDEQYF.

As DNA, the CDR3 is TGTGCCAGCAGGTCCGGACATGGGAACAGGGGGGATGGCTACGAGCAGTACTTC. Its protein product is CASRSGHGNRGDGYEQYF. The chain recombines TRBV7-8 with TRBJ2-7; 8 bases agree with TRBD1. The CDR3 loop spans 18 amino acids. Germline CDR1 is SGHVS and CDR2 is FQNEAQ. The junction had 19 bases not matched to a gene; V was cut back by 6 bases and J by 3 bases.

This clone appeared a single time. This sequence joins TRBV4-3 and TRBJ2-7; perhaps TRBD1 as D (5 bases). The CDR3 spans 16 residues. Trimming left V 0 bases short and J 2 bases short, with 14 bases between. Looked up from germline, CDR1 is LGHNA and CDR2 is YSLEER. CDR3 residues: CASSQDIPQGTYEQYF. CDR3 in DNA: TGCGCCAGCAGCCAAGATATCCCCCAGGGCACCTACGAGCAGTACTTC.

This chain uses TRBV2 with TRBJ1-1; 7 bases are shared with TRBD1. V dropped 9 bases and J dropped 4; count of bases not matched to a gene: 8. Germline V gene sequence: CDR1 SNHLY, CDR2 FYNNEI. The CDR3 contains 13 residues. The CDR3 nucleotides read TGTGCCAGAGACAACAGGGGAGGCACTGAAGCTTTCTTT. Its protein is CARDNRGGTEAFF.